The sequence of this T cell receptor (beta chain) was determined in a study of naive and memory T cell subsets. Study observations and caveats: Over 85% of naive TCR sequences appeared only once, unlike memory subsets. A few larger clonotypes appeared in naive repertoires, especially CD8, possibly memory cells re-expressing CD45RA. Diversity fell and Gini index rose from naive through CM, EM, EMRA.

To note about this clonotype: Its antigen is as yet unknown.

The CDR3 is 16 residues long. Germline V gene lookup returns CDR1 KGHSH and CDR2 LQKENI. With V trimmed by 4 bases and J by 0 bases, 3 bases remained unmatched. An equimolar mix of two oligonucleotides served as the beta constant-region primer for TRBC1 and TRBC2. Four rounds of PCR amplified the ligated cDNA using nested alpha and beta constant-region primers plus SP2. A 12-nucleotide UMI and the SP2 primer were added to the cDNA 3' end by oligonucleotide ligation. TCRdb itself ran the UMI-ligation and nested PCR reads through MiXCR, one entry per CDR3 protein. The table records more than 95,000 distinct CDR3 sequences, roughly 15% of them present only once.

Source material: naive CD8+ T cells from blood. The chain recombines TRBV18 with TRBJ1-3; 10 nucleotides match TRBD1. This TCR derives from a human donor in good health. The CDR3 protein is CASSRTGGISGNTIYF. CDR3 bases: TGTGCCAGCTCACGGACAGGGGGGATCTCTGGAAACACCATATATTTT.